The clone carrying this TCR beta chain was picked up one time. Antigen unknown. The data stem from a study of cytomegalovirus exposure and HLA in healthy donors. The PCR contained 60 Vbeta and 13 Jbeta primers. Data came from immunoSEQ multiplex PCR; TCRdb stores just in-frame clones and leaves some out. The sample has about 130,000 clones, around 81% seen once. Study conclusions and caveats: When analyzed later, a missense DCLRE1C variant was found to be linked to TCR beta V- and J-gene trimming.

Per the germline V gene, CDR1 is ENHRY and CDR2 is SYGVKD. V was pared by 0 bases and J by 6 bases, with 3 bases of the junction left unmatched. The CDR3 consists of 15 residues. The chain is built from TRBV10-3 and TRBJ1-2, with 11 bases lining up with TRBD1. The clonotype originates from a young man in good health and CMV-seronegative. Specimen: PBMCs. CDR3 residues: CAISESLGQGDGYTF. The CDR3 region has the DNA TGTGCCATCAGTGAGTCCCTGGGACAGGGGGATGGCTACACCTTC.